This TCR beta chain is drawn from a study of radiotherapy plus CTLA-4 blockade in lung cancer. Study-wide results and limits: TCR clones from tumors expanded in blood after radiotherapy plus ipilimumab.

The table came from immunoSEQ multiplex PCR; TCRdb's copy has only in-frame clones and leaves some out. The sample has 58,000 or so clones, more than 60% seen once; the top ten hold approximately 17%. This clone came up once. Its antigen is undetermined. Alongside CTLA-4 blockade with ipilimumab, patients with chemo-refractory metastatic non-small-cell lung cancer received focal radiation. Specimen: peripheral blood, collected from a patient treated with radiotherapy plus ipilimumab. This clonotype was obtained from a human donor with non-small cell lung cancer who had a complete response to radiotherapy plus ipilimumab.

The CDR3 region has the DNA TGTGCCAGCAGCCTTACCGGGAACGAGCAGTACGTC. It codes for CASSLTGNEQYV. V gene TRBV28 combines with J gene TRBJ2-7, with D tentatively TRBD2 (5 bases). V gave up 6 bases and J gave up 5 bases, with 11 bases separating them. The germline CDR1 and CDR2 sequences are MDHEN and SYDVKM. The CDR3 is 12 amino acids.